This entry is about one T cell receptor beta chain. The antigen is undetermined. An overlapping HIV-1 Gag peptide pool stimulated these cells at about 1 ug/peptide/mL. Sorted nonresponding memory CD4+ T cells were CD40L-negative, CD69-negative, CD45RO-high. V lost 5 bases, J lost 6 bases, and 8 bases stayed unmatched. The CDR3 consists of 15 residues. The germline V gene has CDR1 MNHEY and CDR2 SVGAGI. The immunoSEQ assay was version 4, run in survey mode. Assay: immunoSEQ multiplex PCR; the TCRdb copy retains only in-frame clones and omits some. The sample consists of about 35,000 clones, about 83% of them appearing once. The data were obtained in a study of persistence of HIV-infected CD4 T cells.

The sequence was obtained from an adult with HIV. The donor label of this sample is uncertain. This specimen was cultured CD4+ T cells from PBMCs, taken from a patient who received antiretroviral therapy. This chain connects TRBV6-5 to TRBJ1-2; 11 bases are a match to TRBD1. Here the CDR3 reads CASSPPDRGLNGYTF. Here the CDR3 DNA reads TGTGCCAGCAGTCCTCCGGACAGGGGGCTTAATGGCTACACCTTC.